The 4 T cell receptor beta chains presented below share a single source sample, sequenced in a study of T cell repertoires in cytomegalovirus infection. TCRdb analysed the reads with MiXCR anew, one entry per CDR3 protein. Among just over 150,000 distinct CDR3 sequences listed, 20% to 25% were seen once. Sequencing was carried out using PBMCs. The receptors shown here come from a human donor in good health (CMV status not recorded). Some clones in this sample may be carry-over from other donors' samples.

The sample holds a few counts of this clonotype. This rearrangement joins TRBV6-6 to TRBJ2-3; 7 bases are a match to TRBD2. J gave up 4 bases and V 6 bases, and 13 bases lay outside the gene matches. This CDR3 contains 16 residues. Germline V gene data show CDR1 as MNHNY and CDR2 as SVGAGI (reference sequence). The CDR3 loop is CASRPGLGRGADTQYF. The CDR3 DNA is TGTGCCAGCAGACCCGGACTAGGAAGAGGGGCAGATACGCAGTATTTT.

Only a few counts were recorded for this clonotype. The CDR3 sequence: CSAKVGLGLEKVYEQYF. CDR3 nucleotide sequence: TGCAGTGCTAAAGTGGGGTTGGGACTAGAAAAGGTCTACGAGCAGTACTTC. The V gene is TRBV20-1, the J gene TRBJ2-7, with TRBD2 identical over 8 bases. This CDR3 region has 17 residues. V was clipped by 4 bases and J by 3 bases; unmatched bases: 17. Germline assignment: CDR1 DFQATT and CDR2 SNEGSKA (reference sequence).

The sample holds a few counts of this clonotype. This rearrangement joins TRBV27 to TRBJ1-1, with D unresolved. V was pared by 2 bases and J by 4 bases, with 8 bases between. Looked up from germline, CDR1 is MNHEY and CDR2 is SMNVEV (reference sequence). CDR3 length equals 13 residues. The CDR3 region is CASSLHETTEAFF. CDR3 coding DNA: TGTGCCAGCAGTTTACATGAGACCACTGAAGCTTTCTTT.

The J gene is TRBJ2-3, the V gene TRBV20-1; D gene uncertain. V was clipped by 0 bases and J by 5 bases, with 12 bases between them. Germline CDR1 reads DFQATT; CDR2 reads SNEGSKA (reference sequence). The CDR3 extends over 14 amino acids. The CDR3 DNA is TGCAGTGCTAGAGATTCTAGGAGTGGAGATACGCAGTATTTT. Its translation is CSARDSRSGDTQYF.